This T cell receptor (beta chain) originates from a study of T cell responses to AZD1222 COVID-19 vaccine. The CDR3 has 16 residues. The germline V gene encodes CDR1 MGHRA and CDR2 YSYEKL. Trimming took off 0 bases at V and 2 bases at J, with 11 bases between the two ends. Assay: immunoSEQ multiplex PCR; the TCRdb copy retains only in-frame clones and omits some. The data hold 65,000 to 80,000 clones, with approximately 83% observed a single time. The sequencing used peripheral blood, collected 28 days after the second AZD1222 dose. The chain carries TRBV4-1 and TRBJ1-3, with D uncertain. This receptor was obtained from an adult who received the AZD1222 COVID-19 vaccine. The CDR3 spells CASSQDRVGTGNTIYF. The CDR3 region has the DNA TGCGCCAGCAGCCAAGATAGGGTGGGAACTGGAAACACCATATATTTT.